This paragraph reports one TCR beta chain. The data derive from a study of blood T cell repertoires in COVID-19. In the study overall: T cells, B-cell-depleted T cells, or PBMCs supplied cDNA or gDNA.

Enrolment of Seattle patients took place during active infection, and they were followed longitudinally. Germline CDR1 reads SGHRS; CDR2 reads YFSETQ. The V end lost 2 bases, the J end lost 10 bases, and 16 bases lay between the germline ends. This CDR3 comprises 14 residues. As processed by the authors: Amplification of reference gene primers was used by the study to estimate nucleated cell counts. Clones were read by immunoSEQ multiplex PCR, and TCRdb kept only the in-frame ones, dropping some. V, J and clone size are those of that table, while D and trimming were read from the DNA. The table includes a few hundred thousand clones, around 86% detected once.

The sequenced sample was peripheral blood. The receptor was derived from a woman aged 45-59 years with COVID-19, enrolled during active disease. The V and J genes are TRBV5-1 and TRBJ2-1, with D perhaps matching TRBD1 (6 bases). This CDR3 is CASSFPATGTEQFF. CDR3 in DNA: TGCGCCAGCAGCTTCCCTGCTACCGGGACAGAGCAGTTCTTC.